These 20 T cell receptor beta chains originate from one sample sequenced in a study of vaccination and CD4 T cells after COVID-19. Treatment defined: roughly ten-day PBMC culture with coronavirus spike peptide pools or control peptides (ViraFEST assay). Gathering of the CD4+ T cells, from the unexposed donor, took place before the COVID-19 pandemic (2011-2018). An Oncomine TCR Beta short-read assay was used to sequence the DNA from cultured CD4+ T cells. Via MiXCR, TCRdb re-called the PCR reads, giving one row per CDR3 protein. The sample lists about 7,000 distinct CDR3 sequences; more than 30% were seen once. What these receptors recognize is not known. Sequences were obtained from CD4+ T cells from blood, cultured in vitro. These TCRs come from a human donor in good health.

The rearrangement joins TRBV11-3 to TRBJ2-7, with D unclear. CDR3 length equals 17 residues. The germline V gene encodes CDR1 SGHNT and CDR2 YENEEA. The V gene lost 3 bases and the J gene lost 2 bases, with 20 bases spanning the gap. In DNA, the CDR3 is TGTGCCAGCAGCTTGAGATGGGAAGCGTTTGGGGCCTACGAGCAGTACTTC. Amino acid sequence: CASSLRWEAFGAYEQYF.

The rearrangement links TRBV30 to TRBJ2-2; 7 bases fit TRBD1. Trimming at V came to 7 bases and at J to 8 bases, leaving 16 bases not matched to a gene. CDR3 length: 15 residues. Germline values: CDR1 GTSNPN, CDR2 SVGIG (reference sequence). The DNA of the CDR3 is TGTGCCTTTTACCTCCGAGACAGGGTGAAGGGGGAGCTGTTTTTT. The encoded protein is CAFYLRDRVKGELFF.

This clonotype was observed once. The CDR3 DNA is TGTGCCAGTAGTACCGGGACAGCGAACACCGGGGAGCTGTTTTTT. Amino acid sequence: CASSTGTANTGELFF. The rearrangement links TRBV19 to TRBJ2-2; 7 bases line up with TRBD1. CDR3 size: 15 residues. CDR1 and CDR2 (germline): LNHDA, SQIVND (reference sequence). The V segment lost 4 bases and the J segment 0 bases; nucleotides outside the gene matches: 2.

This clonotype was detected only a few times. The rearrangement links TRBV20-1 to TRBJ2-7; 7 nucleotides align to TRBD2. The V segment lost 2 bases and the J segment 5 bases; nucleotides outside the gene matches: 15. The CDR3 runs 16 residues. Per germline, CDR1 DFQATT and CDR2 SNEGSKA (reference sequence). This CDR3 reads CSARSPWGGPVNEQYF. The CDR3 DNA reads as TGCAGTGCTAGATCCCCGTGGGGGGGTCCGGTAAACGAGCAGTACTTC.

This clonotype has only a few counts. The chain joins TRBV2 to TRBJ2-7; D not certain. The CDR3 consists of 12 residues. Trimming removed 8 bases at V and 3 bases at J, with 11 bases between. The germline V gene encodes CDR1 SNHLY and CDR2 FYNNEI. The CDR3 reads CASSYSFYEQYF. As DNA, the CDR3 is TGTGCCAGCTCGTACAGTTTCTACGAGCAGTACTTC.

This clonotype has a handful of counts. The chain joins TRBV2 to TRBJ1-1, with D unresolved. V was trimmed by 8 bases and J by 0 bases, leaving 10 bases between them. The CDR3 is 13 amino acids. Germline loops: CDR1 SNHLY, CDR2 FYNNEI. The CDR3 region is CASHIGVNTEAFF. Written as DNA, the CDR3 is TGTGCCAGCCATATTGGGGTGAACACTGAAGCTTTCTTT.

V usage is TRBV3-1 and J usage is TRBJ1-1; D gene uncertain. CDR1 and CDR2 (germline): LGHDT, YNNKEL (reference sequence). The CDR3 spans 13 residues. Trimming stripped 4 bases from V and 1 base from J, with 7 bases between. The CDR3 protein is CASSRQTNTEAFF. The CDR3 bases are TGTGCCAGCAGCCGGCAGACGAACACTGAAGCTTTCTTT.

This clonotype was recorded a few times. The genes are TRBV7-2 and TRBJ1-1; D is possibly TRBD1 (5 bases). The CDR3 contains 13 residues. Per the germline V gene, CDR1 is SGHTA and CDR2 is FQGNSA. V was pared by 6 bases and J by 11 bases, with 19 bases between. CDR3 protein: CASSPTGMDTAFF. CDR3 coding DNA: TGTGCCAGCAGTCCAACCGGGATGGACACCGCTTTCTTT.

The chain joins TRBV28 to TRBJ1-1; D unclear. Germline V gene lookup returns CDR1 MDHEN and CDR2 SYDVKM. Deletions cut 4 bases from V and 1 base from J, with 7 bases between. The CDR3 spans 13 residues. Here the CDR3 reads CASSSRANTEAFF. The CDR3 coding sequence is TGTGCCAGCAGTTCTCGGGCGAACACTGAAGCTTTCTTT.

The chain links TRBV2 to TRBJ1-5; TRBD1 agrees at 7 bases. The germline V gene encodes CDR1 SNHLY and CDR2 FYNNEI. There are 13 residues in the CDR3. Trimming removed 6 bases from V and 4 bases from J; junction bases left unmatched: 3. The CDR3 DNA reads as TGTGCCAGCAGCCGGGACAGTAATCAGCCCCAGCATTTT. It specifies CASSRDSNQPQHF.

To note about this clonotype: One end of the junction fails to match germline, which may point to a read error. The chain uses TRBV7-2 and TRBJ1-2, with 10 bases lining up with TRBD1. Germline CDR1 reads SGHTA; CDR2 reads FQGNSA. This CDR3 contains 18 residues. CDR3 nucleotides: TGTGCCAGCAGCTTGGGGGCTCGACAGGGGGCTATTTCCTATGGCTACATCTTC. As protein: CASSLGARQGAISYGYIF.

The chain recombines TRBV7-3 with TRBJ2-6; no firm D call. The CDR3 sequence is 15 residues long. V lost 3 bases and J lost 4, with 10 bases in between. Germline-derived CDR1 and CDR2 are SGHTA and FQGTGA. The CDR3 DNA reads TGTGCCAGCAGCTTCGTGGGGAACGGGGCCAACGTCCTGACTTTC. Its translation is CASSFVGNGANVLTF.

Judged by abundance, this clonotype is medium-sized. This chain connects TRBV27 to TRBJ2-7, with 11 bases identical to TRBD1. The V and J ends lost 5 bases and 3 bases, in that order; junction bases with no gene match: 6. The CDR3 spans 15 residues. Germline assignment: CDR1 MNHEY and CDR2 SMNVEV (reference sequence). The CDR3 loop is CASSRRTGGNYEQYF. The CDR3 nucleotides read TGTGCCAGCAGTCGCAGGACAGGGGGCAACTACGAGCAGTACTTC.

This chain connects TRBV19 to TRBJ2-1, with D possibly being TRBD2 (6 bases). The CDR3 is made up of 17 amino acids. The V gene's germline CDR1 is LNHDA and CDR2 SQIVND (reference sequence). V gave up 2 bases and J gave up 10 bases, with 24 bases separating them. The CDR3 coding sequence is TGTGCCAGTAGTATACGCTGGGAAGATTGGCGGGGTCCCGAGCAGTTCTTC. Its translation: CASSIRWEDWRGPEQFF.

The rearrangement uses TRBV6-1 and TRBJ2-7, with a weak D call TRBD1 (6 bases). CDR1 is MNHNS and CDR2 is SASEGT in the germline V gene. The CDR3 has 16 residues. V shed 7 bases and J shed 0 bases, with 19 bases lying between them. CDR3 loop: CASTPGAMMSSYEQYF. The CDR3 DNA sequence: TGTGCCAGCACCCCAGGGGCAATGATGAGCTCCTACGAGCAGTACTTC.

On this clonotype: The junction does not match germline at one end; this may be a read error. V and J are TRBV29-1 and TRBJ1-2, with 8 nucleotides matching TRBD1. The CDR3 spans 12 residues. In germline, CDR1 is SQVTM, CDR2 ANQGSEA. The CDR3 DNA reads TGCAGCGTCTATTCAGGGGGCGACGGCTGCACCTTC. It translates to CSVYSGGDGCTF.

The chain links TRBV7-9 to TRBJ2-3; D is perhaps TRBD1 (6 bases). V was shortened by 5 bases and J by 1 base, with 10 bases between the two germline ends. This CDR3 is built from 14 residues. Germline V gene data show CDR1 as SEHNR and CDR2 as FQNEAQ (reference sequence). The CDR3 DNA reads as TGTGCCAGCAGCCTTAGACAGGGCACAGATACGCAGTATTTT. It specifies CASSLRQGTDTQYF.

The CDR3 nucleotides read TGCGCCAGCAGCCAGGACAGGAACACCGGGGAGCTGTTTTTT. It yields the protein CASSQDRNTGELFF. The chain recombines TRBV5-1 with TRBJ2-2, with D possibly matching TRBD1 (6 bases). Trimming stripped 4 bases from V and 1 base from J, with 8 bases between. The CDR3 sequence is 14 residues long. Germline CDR1 and CDR2: SGHRS and YFSETQ. Full variable domain (missing parts from reference TRBV5-1 and TRBJ2-2): KAGVTQTPRYLIKTRGQQVTLSCSPISGHRSVSWYQQTPGQGLQFLFEYFSETQRNKGNFPGRFSGRQFSNSRSEMNVSTLELGDSALYLCASSQDRNTGELFFGEGSRLTVL.

The V call is TRBV6-5, the J call TRBJ2-7; possible D gene TRBD2, 5 bases. Per germline, CDR1 MNHEY and CDR2 SVGAGI. This CDR3 contains 13 residues. The germline V and J ends were trimmed by 3 bases and 3 bases, with 9 bases remaining between them. CDR3: CASSYLDFYEQYF. The CDR3 nucleotides are TGTGCCAGCAGTTATTTGGACTTCTACGAGCAGTACTTC.

This chain uses TRBV18 with TRBJ2-6; a possible D gene is TRBD1 (6 bases). CDR1 KGHSH and CDR2 LQKENI come from the germline V gene. The CDR3 has 16 amino acids. V lost 2 bases and J lost 0, with 8 bases in between. The CDR3 DNA sequence: TGTGCCAGCTCACCATACAGGGACTCTGGGGCCAACGTCCTGACTTTC. Translating gives CASSPYRDSGANVLTF.